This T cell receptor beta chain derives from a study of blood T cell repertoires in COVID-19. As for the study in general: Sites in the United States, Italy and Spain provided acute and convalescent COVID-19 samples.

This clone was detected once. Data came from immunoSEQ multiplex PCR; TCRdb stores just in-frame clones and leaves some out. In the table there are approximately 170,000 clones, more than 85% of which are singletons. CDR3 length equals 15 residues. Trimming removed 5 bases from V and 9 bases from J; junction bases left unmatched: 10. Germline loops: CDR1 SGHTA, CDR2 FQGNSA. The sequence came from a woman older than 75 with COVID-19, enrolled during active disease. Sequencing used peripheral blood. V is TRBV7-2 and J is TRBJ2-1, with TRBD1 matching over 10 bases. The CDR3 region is CASSQFRTGGGEQFF. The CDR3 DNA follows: TGTGCCAGCAGCCAATTCAGGACAGGGGGAGGTGAGCAGTTCTTC.